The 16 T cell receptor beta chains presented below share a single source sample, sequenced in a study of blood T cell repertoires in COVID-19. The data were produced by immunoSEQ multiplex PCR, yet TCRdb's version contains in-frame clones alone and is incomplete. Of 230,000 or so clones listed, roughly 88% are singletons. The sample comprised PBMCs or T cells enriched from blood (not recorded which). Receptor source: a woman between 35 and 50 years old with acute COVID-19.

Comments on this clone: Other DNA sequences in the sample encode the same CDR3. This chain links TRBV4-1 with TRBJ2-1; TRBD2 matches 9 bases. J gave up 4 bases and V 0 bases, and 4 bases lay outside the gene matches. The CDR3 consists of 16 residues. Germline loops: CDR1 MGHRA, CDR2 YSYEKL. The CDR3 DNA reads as TGCGCCAGCAGCCAAGACCGAGCGGGGGGTTACAATGAGCAGTTCTTC. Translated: CASSQDRAGGYNEQFF.

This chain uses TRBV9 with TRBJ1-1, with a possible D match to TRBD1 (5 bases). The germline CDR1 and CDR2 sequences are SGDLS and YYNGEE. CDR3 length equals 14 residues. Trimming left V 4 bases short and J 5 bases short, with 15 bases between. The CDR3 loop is CASSLDPGGTEAFF. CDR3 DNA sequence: TGTGCCAGCAGCCTAGACCCCGGGGGGACTGAAGCTTTCTTT.

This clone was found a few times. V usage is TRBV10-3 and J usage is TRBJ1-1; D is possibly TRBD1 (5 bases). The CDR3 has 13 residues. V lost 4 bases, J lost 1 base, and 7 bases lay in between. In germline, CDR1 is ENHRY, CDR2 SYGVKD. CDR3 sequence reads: CAISGQRNTEAFF. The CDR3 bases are TGTGCCATCAGTGGACAGCGGAACACTGAAGCTTTCTTT.

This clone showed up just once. CDR3 nucleotides: TGTGCCAGTAGTCTGAATCCCAGCGGACGCACAGATACGCAGTATTTT. Translating gives CASSLNPSGRTDTQYF. The chain joins TRBV19 to TRBJ2-3, with a weak D call TRBD2 (5 bases). The CDR3 consists of 16 residues. The V gene's germline CDR1 is LNHDA and CDR2 SQIVND (reference sequence). With 5 bases removed from V and 1 base from J, the gap between germline ends came to 16 bases.

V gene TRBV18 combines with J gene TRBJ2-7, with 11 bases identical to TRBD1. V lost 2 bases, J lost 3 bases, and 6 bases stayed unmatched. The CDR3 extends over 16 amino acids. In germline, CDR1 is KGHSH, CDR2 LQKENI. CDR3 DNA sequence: TGTGCCAGCTCACCATCCGGGACAGGGGGATTCTACGAGCAGTACTTC. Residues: CASSPSGTGGFYEQYF.

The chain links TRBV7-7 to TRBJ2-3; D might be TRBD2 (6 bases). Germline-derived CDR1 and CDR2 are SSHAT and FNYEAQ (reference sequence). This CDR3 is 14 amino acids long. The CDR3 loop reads CATSAGLSTDTQYF. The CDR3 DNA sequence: TGTGCTACCTCGGCGGGGCTGAGCACAGATACGCAGTATTTT.

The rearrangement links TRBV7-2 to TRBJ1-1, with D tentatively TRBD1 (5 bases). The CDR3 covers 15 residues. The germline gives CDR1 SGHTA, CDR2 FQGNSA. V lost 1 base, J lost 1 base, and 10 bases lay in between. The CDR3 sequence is CASSLVRVANTEAFF. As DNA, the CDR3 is TGTGCCAGCAGCTTAGTCAGGGTGGCGAACACTGAAGCTTTCTTT.

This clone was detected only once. The DNA of the CDR3 is TGTGCCAGTAGTATAGGTAGAGACTCCTACAATGAGCAGTTCTTC. Protein: CASSIGRDSYNEQFF. The genes are TRBV19 and TRBJ2-1; D not certain. From germline, CDR1 is LNHDA and CDR2 SQIVND (reference sequence). The V end was cut by 1 base, the J end by 0 bases, with 7 bases between. This CDR3 region has 15 residues. The full variable domain, in which reference TRBV19 and TRBJ2-1 provide the parts outside the CDR3, is DGGITQSPKYLFRKEGQNVTLSCEQNLNHDAMYWYRQDPGQGLRLIYYSQIVNDFQKGDIAEGYSVSREKKESFPLTVTSAQKNPTAFYLCASSIGRDSYNEQFFGPGTRLTVL.

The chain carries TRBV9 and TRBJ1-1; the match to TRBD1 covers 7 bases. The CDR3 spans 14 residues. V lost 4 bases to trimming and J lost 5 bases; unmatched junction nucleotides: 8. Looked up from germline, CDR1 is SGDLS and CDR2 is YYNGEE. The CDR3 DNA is TGTGCCAGCAGCCAAGGGGGCCGCTCGACTGAAGCTTTCTTT. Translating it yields CASSQGGRSTEAFF.

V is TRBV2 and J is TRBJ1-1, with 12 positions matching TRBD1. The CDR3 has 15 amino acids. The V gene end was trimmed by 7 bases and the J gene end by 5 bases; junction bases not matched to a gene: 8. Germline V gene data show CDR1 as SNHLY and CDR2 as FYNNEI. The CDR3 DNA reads TGTGCCAGCATGGGGACAGGGGGCGTTTCGACTGAAGCTTTCTTT. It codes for CASMGTGGVSTEAFF.

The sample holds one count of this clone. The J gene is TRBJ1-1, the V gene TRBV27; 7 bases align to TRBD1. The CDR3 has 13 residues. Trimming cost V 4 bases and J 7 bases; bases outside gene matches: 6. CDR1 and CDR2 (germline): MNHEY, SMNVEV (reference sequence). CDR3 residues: CASSSVDRLEAFF. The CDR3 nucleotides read TGTGCCAGCAGTTCCGTGGACAGGCTTGAAGCTTTCTTT.

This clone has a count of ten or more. In DNA form, the CDR3 reads TGTGCCAGTAGTCTCGGACTGAAAAACATTCAGTACTTC. Protein sequence: CASSLGLKNIQYF. The V gene is TRBV19, the J gene TRBJ2-4, with D tentatively TRBD2 (5 bases). The CDR3 runs 13 residues. V dropped 5 bases and J dropped 4 bases, with 9 bases sitting between them. Germline CDR1 LNHDA, CDR2 SQIVND (reference sequence).

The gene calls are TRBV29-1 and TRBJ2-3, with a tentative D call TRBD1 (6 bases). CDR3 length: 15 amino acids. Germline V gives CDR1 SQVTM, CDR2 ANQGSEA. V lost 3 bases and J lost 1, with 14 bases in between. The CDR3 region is CSVEGDRRGTDTQYF. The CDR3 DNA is TGCAGCGTTGAGGGAGACAGGCGTGGCACAGATACGCAGTATTTT.

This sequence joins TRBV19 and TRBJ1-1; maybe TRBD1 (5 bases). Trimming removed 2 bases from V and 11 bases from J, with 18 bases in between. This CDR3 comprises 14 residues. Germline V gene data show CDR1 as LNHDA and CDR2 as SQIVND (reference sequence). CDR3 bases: TGTGCCAGTAGTATACAGGGCCAAGGTGTGGTTGCTTTCTTT. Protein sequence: CASSIQGQGVVAFF.

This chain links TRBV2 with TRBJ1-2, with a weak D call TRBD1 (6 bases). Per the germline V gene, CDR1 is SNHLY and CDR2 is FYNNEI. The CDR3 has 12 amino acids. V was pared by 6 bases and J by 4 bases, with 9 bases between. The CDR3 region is CASRADSYGYTF. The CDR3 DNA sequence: TGTGCCAGCAGGGCGGACAGCTATGGCTACACCTTC.

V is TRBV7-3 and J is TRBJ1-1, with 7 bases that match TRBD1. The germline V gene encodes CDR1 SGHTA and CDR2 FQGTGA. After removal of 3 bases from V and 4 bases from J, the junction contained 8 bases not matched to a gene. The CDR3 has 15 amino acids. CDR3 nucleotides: TGTGCCAGCAGCTTCTCTGGACAGGTGCGCACTGAAGCTTTCTTT. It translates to CASSFSGQVRTEAFF. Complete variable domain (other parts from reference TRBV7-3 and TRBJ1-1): GAGVSQTPSNKVTEKGKYVELRCDPISGHTALYWYRQSLGQGPEFLIYFQGTGAADDSGLPNDRFFAVRPEGSVSTLKIQRTERGDSAVYLCASSFSGQVRTEAFFGQGTRLTVV.